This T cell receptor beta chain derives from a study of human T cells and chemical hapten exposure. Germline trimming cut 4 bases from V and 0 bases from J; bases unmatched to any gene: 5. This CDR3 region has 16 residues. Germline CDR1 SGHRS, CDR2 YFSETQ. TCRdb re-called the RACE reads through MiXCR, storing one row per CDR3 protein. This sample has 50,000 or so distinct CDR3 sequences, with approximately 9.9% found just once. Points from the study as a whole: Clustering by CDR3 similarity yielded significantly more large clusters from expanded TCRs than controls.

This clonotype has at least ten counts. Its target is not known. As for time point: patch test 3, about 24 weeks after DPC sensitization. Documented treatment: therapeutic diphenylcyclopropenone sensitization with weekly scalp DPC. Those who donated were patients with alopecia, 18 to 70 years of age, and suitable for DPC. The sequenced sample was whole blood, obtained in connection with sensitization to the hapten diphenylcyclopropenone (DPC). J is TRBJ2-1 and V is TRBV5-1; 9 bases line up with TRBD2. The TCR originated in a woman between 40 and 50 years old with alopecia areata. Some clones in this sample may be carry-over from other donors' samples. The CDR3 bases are TGCGCCAGCAGCAGACAACTAGCGGGCTCCTACAATGAGCAGTTCTTC. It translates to CASSRQLAGSYNEQFF.